This T cell receptor (beta chain) was sequenced during a study of neurological immune-mediated disorders. TCRdb redid the calling of the 5' RACE reads with MiXCR, one entry per CDR3 protein. The sample includes about 62,000 distinct CDR3 sequences, approximately 4.6% of them seen just once. It was from 2 million PBMCs stored at -80 C that the unsorted libraries were obtained. By share of the sample, this clonotype is medium-sized. The antigen remains undetermined. The study's findings and limits: A possible signature was seen in one related-CDR3 cluster, into which phylogenetic grouping placed the repertoires of 18 of 34 multiple sclerosis patients. Private repertoires in all groups were suggested by the finding that expanded clones across subjects shared no CDR3 amino acid sequences.

Germline CDR1 is DFQATT and CDR2 is SNEGSKA (reference sequence). V was pared by 5 bases and J by 4 bases, with 11 bases between. The CDR3 loop spans 13 amino acids. The sequenced sample was PBMCs. V and J are TRBV20-1 and TRBJ1-4; D is possibly TRBD1 (6 bases). This TCR derives from a woman aged 45-65 years with multiple sclerosis. The DNA of the CDR3 is TGCAGTGCTCTGGACAGCCTTAATGAAAAACTGTTTTTT. It specifies CSALDSLNEKLFF.